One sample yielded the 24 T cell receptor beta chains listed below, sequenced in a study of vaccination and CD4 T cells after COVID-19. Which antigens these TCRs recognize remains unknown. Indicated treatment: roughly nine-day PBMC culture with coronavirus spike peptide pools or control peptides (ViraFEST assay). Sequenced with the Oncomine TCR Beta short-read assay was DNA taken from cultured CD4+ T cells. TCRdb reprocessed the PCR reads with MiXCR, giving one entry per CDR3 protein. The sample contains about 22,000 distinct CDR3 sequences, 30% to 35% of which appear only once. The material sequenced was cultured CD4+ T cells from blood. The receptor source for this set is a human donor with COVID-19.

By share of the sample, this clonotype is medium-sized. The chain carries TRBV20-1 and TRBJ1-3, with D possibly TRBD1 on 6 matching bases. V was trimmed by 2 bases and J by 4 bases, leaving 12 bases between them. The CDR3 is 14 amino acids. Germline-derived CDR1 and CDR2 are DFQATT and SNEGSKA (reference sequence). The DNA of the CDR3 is TGCAGTGCTAGATCGGGGGCGGGAGGAAACACCATATATTTT. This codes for CSARSGAGGNTIYF.

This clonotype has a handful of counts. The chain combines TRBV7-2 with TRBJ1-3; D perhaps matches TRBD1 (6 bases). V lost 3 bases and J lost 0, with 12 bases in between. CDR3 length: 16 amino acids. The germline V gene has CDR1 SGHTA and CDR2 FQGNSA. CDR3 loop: CASSFQTGFSGNTIYF. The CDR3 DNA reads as TGTGCCAGCAGCTTCCAGACAGGATTCTCTGGAAACACCATATATTTT.

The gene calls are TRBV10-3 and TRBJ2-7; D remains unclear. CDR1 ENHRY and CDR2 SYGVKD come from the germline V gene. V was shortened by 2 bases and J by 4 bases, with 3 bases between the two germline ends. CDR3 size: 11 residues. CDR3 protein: CAISEMYEQYF. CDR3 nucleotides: TGTGCCATCAGTGAGATGTACGAGCAGTACTTC.

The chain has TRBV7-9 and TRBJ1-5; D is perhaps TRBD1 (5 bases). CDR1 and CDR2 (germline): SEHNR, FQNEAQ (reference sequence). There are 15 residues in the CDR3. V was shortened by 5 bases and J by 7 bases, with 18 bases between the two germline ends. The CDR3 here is CASSPGHGGRQPQHF. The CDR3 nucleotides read TGTGCCAGCAGCCCCGGTCATGGGGGGAGGCAGCCCCAGCATTTT.

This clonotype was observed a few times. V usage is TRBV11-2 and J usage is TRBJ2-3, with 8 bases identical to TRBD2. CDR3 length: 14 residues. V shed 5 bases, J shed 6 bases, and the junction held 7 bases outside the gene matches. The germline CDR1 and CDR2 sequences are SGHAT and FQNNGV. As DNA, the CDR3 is TGTGCCAGCAGCCCCAGGGCTAGCGGGGATACGCAGTATTTT. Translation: CASSPRASGDTQYF.

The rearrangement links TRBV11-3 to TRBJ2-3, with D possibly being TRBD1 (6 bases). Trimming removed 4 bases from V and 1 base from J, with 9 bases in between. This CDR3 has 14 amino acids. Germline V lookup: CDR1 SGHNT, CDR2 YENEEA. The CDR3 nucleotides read TGTGCCAGCAGCTCGCGGACAGGCACAGATACGCAGTATTTT. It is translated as CASSSRTGTDTQYF.

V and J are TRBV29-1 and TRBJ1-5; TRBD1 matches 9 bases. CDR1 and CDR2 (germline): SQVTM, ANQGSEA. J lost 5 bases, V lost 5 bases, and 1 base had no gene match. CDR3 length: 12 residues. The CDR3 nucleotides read TGCAGCGTTCGGACAGGGGATCAGCCCCAGCATTTT. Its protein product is CSVRTGDQPQHF.

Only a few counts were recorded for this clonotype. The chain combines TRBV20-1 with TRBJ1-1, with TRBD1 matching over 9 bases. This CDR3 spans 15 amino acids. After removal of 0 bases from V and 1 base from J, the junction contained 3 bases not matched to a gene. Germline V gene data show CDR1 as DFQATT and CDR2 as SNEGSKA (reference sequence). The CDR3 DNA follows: TGCAGTGCTAGAGACCCGGGACAGGGGAACACTGAAGCTTTCTTT. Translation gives CSARDPGQGNTEAFF.

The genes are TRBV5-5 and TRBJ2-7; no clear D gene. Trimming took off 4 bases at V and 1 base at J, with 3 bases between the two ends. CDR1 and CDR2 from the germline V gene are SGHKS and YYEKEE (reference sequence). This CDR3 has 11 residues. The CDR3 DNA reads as TGTGCCAGCAGCCCTTCCTACGAGCAGTACTTC. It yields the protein CASSPSYEQYF. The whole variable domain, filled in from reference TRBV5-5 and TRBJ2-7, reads DAGVTQSPTHLIKTRGQQVTLRCSPISGHKSVSWYQQVLGQGPQFIFQYYEKEERGRGNFPDRFSARQFPNYSSELNVNALLLGDSALYLCASSPSYEQYFGPGTRLTVT.

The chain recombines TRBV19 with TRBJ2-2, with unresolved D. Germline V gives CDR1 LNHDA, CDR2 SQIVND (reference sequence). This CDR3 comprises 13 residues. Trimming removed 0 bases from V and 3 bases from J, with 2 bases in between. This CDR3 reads CASSIDYTGELFF. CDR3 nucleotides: TGTGCCAGTAGTATAGATTACACCGGGGAGCTGTTTTTT.

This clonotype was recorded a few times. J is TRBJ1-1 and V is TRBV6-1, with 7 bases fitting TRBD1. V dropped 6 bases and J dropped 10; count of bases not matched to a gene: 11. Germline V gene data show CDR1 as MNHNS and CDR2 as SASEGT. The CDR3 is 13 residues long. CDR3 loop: CASRPDREYAAFF. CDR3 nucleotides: TGTGCCAGCAGACCCGACAGGGAGTATGCAGCTTTCTTT.

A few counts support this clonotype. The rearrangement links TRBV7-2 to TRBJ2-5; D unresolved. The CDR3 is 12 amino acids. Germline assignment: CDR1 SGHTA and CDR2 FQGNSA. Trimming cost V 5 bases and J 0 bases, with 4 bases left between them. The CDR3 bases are TGTGCCAGCAGCACTTACCAAGAGACCCAGTACTTC. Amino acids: CASSTYQETQYF.

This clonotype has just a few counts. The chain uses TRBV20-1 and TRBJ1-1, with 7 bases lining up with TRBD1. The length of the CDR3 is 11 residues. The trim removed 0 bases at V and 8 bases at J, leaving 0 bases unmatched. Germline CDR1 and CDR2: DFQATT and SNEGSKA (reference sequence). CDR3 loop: CSARETGEAFF. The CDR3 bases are TGCAGTGCTAGAGAGACAGGGGAAGCTTTCTTT.

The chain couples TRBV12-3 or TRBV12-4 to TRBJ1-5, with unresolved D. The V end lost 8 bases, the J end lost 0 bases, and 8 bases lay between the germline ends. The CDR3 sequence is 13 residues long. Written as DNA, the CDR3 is TGTGCCAGCCGACGAAATAGCAATCAGCCCCAGCATTTT. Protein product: CASRRNSNQPQHF.

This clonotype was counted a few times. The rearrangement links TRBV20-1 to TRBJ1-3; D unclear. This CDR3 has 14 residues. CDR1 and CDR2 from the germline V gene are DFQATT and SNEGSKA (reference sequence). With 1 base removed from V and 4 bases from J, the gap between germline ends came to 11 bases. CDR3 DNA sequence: TGCAGTGCTAGAGGGACCGGTATCGGAAACACCATATATTTT. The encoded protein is CSARGTGIGNTIYF.

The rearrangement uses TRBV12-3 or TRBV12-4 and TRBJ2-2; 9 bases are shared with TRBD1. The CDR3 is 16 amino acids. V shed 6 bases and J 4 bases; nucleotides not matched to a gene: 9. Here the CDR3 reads CASSQPGQGPTGELFF. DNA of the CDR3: TGTGCCAGCAGCCAACCGGGACAGGGACCCACCGGGGAGCTGTTTTTT.

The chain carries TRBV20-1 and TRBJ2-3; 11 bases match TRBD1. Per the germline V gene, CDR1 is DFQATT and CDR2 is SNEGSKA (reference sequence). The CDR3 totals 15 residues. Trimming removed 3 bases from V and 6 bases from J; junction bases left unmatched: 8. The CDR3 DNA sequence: TGCAGTGCTAGTGAAGGACAGGGGGCGTGGGATACGCAGTATTTT. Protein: CSASEGQGAWDTQYF.

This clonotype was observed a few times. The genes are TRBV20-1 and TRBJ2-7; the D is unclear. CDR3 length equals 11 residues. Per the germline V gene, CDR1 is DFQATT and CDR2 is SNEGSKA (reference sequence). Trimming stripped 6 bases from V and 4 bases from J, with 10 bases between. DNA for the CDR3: TGCAGTGCCATTACGGGTTACGAGCAGTACTTC. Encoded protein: CSAITGYEQYF.

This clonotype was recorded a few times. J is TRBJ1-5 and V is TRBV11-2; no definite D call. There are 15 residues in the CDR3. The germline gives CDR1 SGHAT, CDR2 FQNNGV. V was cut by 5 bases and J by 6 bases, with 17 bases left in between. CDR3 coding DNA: TGTGCCAGCAGCGCAGACCTGGGATCAGCTCAGCCCCAGCATTTT. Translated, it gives CASSADLGSAQPQHF.

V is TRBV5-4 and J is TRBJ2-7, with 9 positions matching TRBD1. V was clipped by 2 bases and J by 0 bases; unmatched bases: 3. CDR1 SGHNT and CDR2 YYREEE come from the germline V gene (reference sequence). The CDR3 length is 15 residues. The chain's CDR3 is CASSFQDRGSYEQYF. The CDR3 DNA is TGTGCCAGCAGCTTTCAGGACAGGGGCTCCTACGAGCAGTACTTC.

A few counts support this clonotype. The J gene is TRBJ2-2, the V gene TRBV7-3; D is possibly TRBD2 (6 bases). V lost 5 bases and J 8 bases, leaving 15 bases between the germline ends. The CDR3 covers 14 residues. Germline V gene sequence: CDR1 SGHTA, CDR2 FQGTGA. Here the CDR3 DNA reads TGTGCCAGCAGCATGAATTTTGGGACTGGGGAGCTGTTTTTT. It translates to CASSMNFGTGELFF.

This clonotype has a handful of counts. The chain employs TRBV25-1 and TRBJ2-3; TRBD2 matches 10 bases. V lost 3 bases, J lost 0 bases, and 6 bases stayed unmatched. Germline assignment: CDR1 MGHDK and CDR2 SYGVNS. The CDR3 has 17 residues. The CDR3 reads CASSDPLAGPSTDTQYF. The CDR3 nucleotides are TGTGCCAGCAGTGACCCACTAGCGGGGCCTAGCACAGATACGCAGTATTTT.

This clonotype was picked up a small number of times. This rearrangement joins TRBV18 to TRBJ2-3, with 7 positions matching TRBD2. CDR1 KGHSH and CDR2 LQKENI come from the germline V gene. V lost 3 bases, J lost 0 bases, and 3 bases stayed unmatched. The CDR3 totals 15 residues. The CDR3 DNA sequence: TGTGCCAGCTCACCGGAGCGGGGTAGCACAGATACGCAGTATTTT. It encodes CASSPERGSTDTQYF.

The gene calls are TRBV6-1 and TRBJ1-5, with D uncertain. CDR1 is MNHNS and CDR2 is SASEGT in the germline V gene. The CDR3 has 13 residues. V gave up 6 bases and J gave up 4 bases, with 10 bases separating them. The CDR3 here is CASSPYQNQPQHF. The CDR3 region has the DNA TGTGCCAGCAGCCCTTACCAGAATCAGCCCCAGCATTTT.